The sequence of this T cell receptor (beta chain) was determined in a study of control samples from healthy donors and cancer patients. Clones were read by immunoSEQ multiplex PCR, and TCRdb kept only the in-frame ones, dropping some. The sample records 60,000 to 75,000 clones, roughly 90% being singletons. Germline V gene data show CDR1 as LGHDT and CDR2 as YNNKEL (reference sequence). V was cut by 2 bases and J by 4 bases, with 9 bases left in between. The CDR3 is 14 amino acids. The TCR was taken from a man in his 60s with colorectal cancer. Sequencing input: PBMCs. This rearrangement joins TRBV3-1 (or the pseudogene TRBV3-2) to TRBJ1-3; D gene unclear. CDR3: CASSQLAEGNTIYF. The CDR3 DNA is TGTGCCAGCAGCCAACTGGCGGAGGGAAACACCATATATTTT.